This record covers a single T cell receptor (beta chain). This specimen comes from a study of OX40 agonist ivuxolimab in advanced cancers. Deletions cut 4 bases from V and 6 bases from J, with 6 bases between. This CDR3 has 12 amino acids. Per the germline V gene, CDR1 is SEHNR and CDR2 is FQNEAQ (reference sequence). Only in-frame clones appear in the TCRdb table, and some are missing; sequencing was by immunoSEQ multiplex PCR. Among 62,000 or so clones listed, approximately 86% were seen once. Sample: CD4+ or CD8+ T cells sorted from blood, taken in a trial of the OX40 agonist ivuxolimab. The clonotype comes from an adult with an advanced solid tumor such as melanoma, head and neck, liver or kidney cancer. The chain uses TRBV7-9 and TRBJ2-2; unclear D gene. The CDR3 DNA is TGTGCCAGCAGCTGGTCGGCCGGGGAGCTGTTTTTT. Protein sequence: CASSWSAGELFF.